Following are 31 T cell receptor beta chains from one sample sequenced in a study of shared clonotypes between healthy human individuals. Sequencing was performed with immunoSEQ multiplex PCR; in TCRdb, only in-frame clones are kept and a portion is missing. The sample includes roughly 490,000 clones, 60% to 85% of them seen just once. Sample: PBMCs. The receptor set was obtained from a woman between 35 and 50 years old in good health. Some clones in this sample may be carry-over from other donors' samples.

CDR3 DNA sequence: TGTGCCAGCGGCCCTTTTACCTACGAGCAGTACTTC. Translated: CASGPFTYEQYF. The chain carries TRBV7-2 and TRBJ2-7; D is undetermined. The CDR3 totals 12 residues. Germline V lookup: CDR1 SGHTA, CDR2 FQGNSA. Trimming removed 8 bases from V and 2 bases from J, with 10 bases in between.

This sequence joins TRBV29-1 and TRBJ2-1; D is perhaps TRBD2 (7 bases). The CDR3 consists of 14 residues. The germline V gene encodes CDR1 SQVTM and CDR2 ANQGSEA. DNA for the CDR3: TGCGGCGGGGAGGGGGAGGGGTCCTACAATGAGCAGTTCTTC. This encodes CGGEGEGSYNEQFF.

The count of this clone is one. The J gene is TRBJ2-1, the V gene TRBV19, with D tentatively TRBD1 (6 bases). V was cut by 5 bases and J by 4 bases, with 9 bases left in between. Germline CDR1 and CDR2: LNHDA and SQIVND (reference sequence). The CDR3 is 13 amino acids. This chain's CDR3 is CASSLGQYNEQFF. CDR3 coding DNA: TGTGCCAGTAGTCTTGGACAGTACAATGAGCAGTTCTTC.

About this clone: A read error is the likely source, as a far larger clone sits one nucleotide away. CDR3 in amino acids: CASSAYNEQFF. In DNA, the CDR3 is TGTGCCAGCAGCGCCTACAATGAGCAGTTCTTC. The rearrangement joins TRBV7-6 to TRBJ2-1; D gene uncertain. Between the trimmed V and J ends, which lost 5 bases and 2 bases, there was a span of 1 base. The germline V gene has CDR1 SGHVS and CDR2 FNYEAQ. This CDR3 spans 11 amino acids.

This clone was detected only a few times. The rearrangement uses TRBV28 and TRBJ1-5; D perhaps matches TRBD1 (5 bases). The CDR3 runs to 14 residues. Trimming took 7 bases from V and 1 from J, leaving 11 bases between them. The germline gives CDR1 MDHEN, CDR2 SYDVKM. DNA for the CDR3: TGTGCCAGCATATTGGGGGGGAGCAATCAGCCCCAGCATTTT. Its protein product is CASILGGSNQPQHF.

This sequence joins TRBV28 and TRBJ2-1; 9 bases are a match to TRBD1. Germline trimming cut 5 bases from V and 10 bases from J; bases unmatched to any gene: 12. This CDR3 spans 15 amino acids. Germline V gives CDR1 MDHEN, CDR2 SYDVKM. The DNA for the CDR3 is TGTGCCAGCAGTACACCGGGACAGGGTCTCTTGGAGCAGTTCTTC. It encodes CASSTPGQGLLEQFF.

Here the CDR3 DNA reads TGTGCCACCAGCCGGGGGGCGGAGGGCTACACCTTC. Translating gives CATSRGAEGYTF. This chain links TRBV6-6 with TRBJ1-2, with D tentatively TRBD1 (6 bases). V lost 10 bases and J 8 bases, leaving 17 bases between the germline ends. The CDR3 has 12 amino acids. CDR1 MNHNY and CDR2 SVGAGI come from the germline V gene (reference sequence).

The V call is TRBV30, the J call TRBJ2-4, with D tentatively TRBD2 (6 bases). The CDR3 covers 15 residues. Germline V gene sequence: CDR1 GTSNPN, CDR2 SVGIG (reference sequence). V was clipped by 2 bases and J by 6 bases, with 17 bases between them. The CDR3 spells CAWSPGSLAVNIQYF. DNA of the CDR3: TGTGCCTGGAGTCCTGGGTCACTAGCCGTAAACATTCAGTACTTC.

This sequence joins TRBV29-1 and TRBJ2-1, with TRBD2 matching 11 bases. J was trimmed by 6 bases and V by 6 bases; bases with no gene match: 4. The CDR3 length is 13 residues. Germline lookup yields CDR1 SQVTM and CDR2 ANQGSEA. In DNA form, the CDR3 reads TGCAGCGTAGTAGCGGGAGGGGTCAATGAGCAGTTCTTC. The encoded protein is CSVVAGGVNEQFF.

The gene calls are TRBV2 and TRBJ2-2; D remains ambiguous. Germline values: CDR1 SNHLY, CDR2 FYNNEI. The CDR3 runs to 14 residues. Trimming took 4 bases from V and 3 from J, leaving 9 bases between them. CDR3 in amino acids: CASSVFLDTGELFF. The CDR3 coding sequence is TGTGCCAGCAGTGTATTCCTAGACACCGGGGAGCTGTTTTTT. Together with reference TRBV2 and TRBJ2-2, the CDR3 gives the full variable domain: EPEVTQTPSHQVTQMGQEVILRCVPISNHLYFYWYRQILGQKVEFLVSFYNNEISEKSEIFDDQFSVERPDGSNFTLKIRSTKLEDSAMYFCASSVFLDTGELFFGEGSRLTVL.

The chain recombines TRBV10-3 with TRBJ2-7; 7 bases are shared with TRBD1. V dropped 8 bases and J dropped 2; count of bases not matched to a gene: 12. In germline, CDR1 is ENHRY, CDR2 SYGVKD. The CDR3 runs to 15 residues. CDR3 sequence (DNA): TGTGCCATCGCTCCCTCCCGGGACAGTCCCTACGAGCAGTACTTC. Protein sequence: CAIAPSRDSPYEQYF.

The chain carries TRBV28 and TRBJ1-2, with D perhaps TRBD1 (5 bases). The CDR3 consists of 15 residues. The germline V and J ends were trimmed by 10 bases and 0 bases, with 18 bases remaining between them. Germline CDR1 is MDHEN and CDR2 is SYDVKM. The CDR3 loop is CATREGRMANYGYTF. CDR3 nucleotide sequence: TGTGCCACCCGGGAGGGGCGCATGGCTAACTATGGCTACACCTTC.

For this clone: Since a much larger clone is just one base distant, this may be a read error. This chain joins TRBV28 and TRBJ2-7; D is unresolved. Germline lookup yields CDR1 MDHEN and CDR2 SYDVKM. Between the trimmed V and J ends, which lost 8 bases and 1 base, there was a span of 15 bases. The CDR3 totals 14 residues. The CDR3 sequence is CASPPSNWSYEQYF. The CDR3 nucleotides are TGTGCCAGCCCCCCGAGCAACTGGTCCTACGAGCAGTACTTC. Based on the CDR3 plus reference TRBV28 and TRBJ2-7, the full variable domain is DVKVTQSSRYLVKRTGEKVFLECVQDMDHENMFWYRQDPGLGLRLIYFSYDVKMKEKGDIPEGYSVSREKKERFSLILESASTNQTSMYLCASPPSNWSYEQYFGPGTRLTVT.

The genes are TRBV9 and TRBJ1-4; the D is unclear. V shed 3 bases and J shed 0 bases, with 9 bases lying between them. The CDR3 totals 15 residues. CDR1 SGDLS and CDR2 YYNGEE come from the germline V gene. The CDR3: CASSATAATNEKLFF. In DNA form, the CDR3 reads TGTGCCAGCAGCGCGACGGCAGCAACTAATGAAAAACTGTTTTTT.

The V and J genes are TRBV6-1 and TRBJ2-1; TRBD2 agrees at 11 bases. Germline trimming cut 4 bases from V and 0 bases from J; bases unmatched to any gene: 2. CDR1 MNHNS and CDR2 SASEGT come from the germline V gene. This CDR3 is 16 amino acids long. The CDR3 here is CASSGTSGPSYNEQFF. The CDR3 region has the DNA TGTGCCAGCAGTGGGACTAGCGGGCCCTCCTACAATGAGCAGTTCTTC.

The rearrangement uses TRBV7-2 and TRBJ2-7, with no clear D. This CDR3 is 11 amino acids long. V lost 5 bases to trimming and J lost 3 bases, with 5 bases between them. Per the germline V gene, CDR1 is SGHTA and CDR2 is FQGNSA. The CDR3 bases are TGTGCCAGCAGCCGCAGCTACGAGCAGTACTTC. Its translation: CASSRSYEQYF.

The V call is TRBV2, the J call TRBJ1-3; 7 bases map to TRBD1. CDR1 and CDR2 from the germline V gene are SNHLY and FYNNEI. V shed 6 bases and J 4 bases; nucleotides not matched to a gene: 18. This CDR3 is built from 18 residues. This CDR3 reads CASSTKENRGWKGNTIYF. CDR3 nucleotide sequence: TGTGCCAGCAGCACCAAGGAAAACAGGGGCTGGAAAGGAAACACCATATATTTT. Full variable domain (missing parts from reference TRBV2 and TRBJ1-3): EPEVTQTPSHQVTQMGQEVILRCVPISNHLYFYWYRQILGQKVEFLVSFYNNEISEKSEIFDDQFSVERPDGSNFTLKIRSTKLEDSAMYFCASSTKENRGWKGNTIYFGEGSWLTVV.

Concerning this clone: The same CDR3 arises from other DNA sequences in this sample as well. The V call is TRBV9, the J call TRBJ2-1, with 7 bases that match TRBD2. Per germline, CDR1 SGDLS and CDR2 YYNGEE. This CDR3 comprises 13 residues. The V and J ends lost 0 bases and 7 bases, in that order; junction bases with no gene match: 1. This CDR3 reads CASSVAGGNEQFF. The CDR3 region has the DNA TGTGCCAGCAGCGTAGCGGGAGGAAATGAGCAGTTCTTC. Full variable domain (remainder filled in from reference TRBV9 and TRBJ2-1): DSGVTQTPKHLITATGQRVTLRCSPRSGDLSVYWYQQSLDQGLQFLIQYYNGEERAKGNILERFSAQQFPDLHSELNLSSLELGDSALYFCASSVAGGNEQFFGPGTRLTVL.

This chain's CDR3 is CASSRGEETQYF. For the CDR3, the DNA is TGTGCCAGCTCACGGGGGGAGGAGACCCAGTACTTC. The chain employs TRBV18 and TRBJ2-5; a possible D gene is TRBD2 (6 bases). V was cut by 4 bases and J by 5 bases, with 8 bases left in between. Germline-derived CDR1 and CDR2 are KGHSH and LQKENI. This CDR3 has 12 amino acids.

In nucleotides, the CDR3 is TGTGCCAGCAGTCCGGACAGGGGGCGAGGCAATGAGCAGTTCTTC. As protein: CASSPDRGRGNEQFF. This chain links TRBV6-5 with TRBJ2-1, with TRBD1 matching over 11 bases. This CDR3 spans 15 amino acids. Germline CDR1 is MNHEY and CDR2 is SVGAGI. Unmatched junction bases numbered 6, after V lost 5 bases and J lost 6 bases.

This clone was recorded only once. The chain carries TRBV6-6 and TRBJ1-2; weak D call: TRBD1 (5 bases). The CDR3 has 11 residues. Germline CDR1 MNHNY, CDR2 SVGAGI (reference sequence). V lost 6 bases to trimming and J lost 8 bases, with 10 bases between them. The CDR3 loop is CASRAGLGYTF. The CDR3 DNA follows: TGTGCCAGCAGGGCAGGGCTGGGCTACACCTTC.

This clone was recorded a few times. The sample holds other DNA sequences that translate to the same CDR3. The chain uses TRBV18 and TRBJ1-1; D remains unclear. The V end lost 1 base, the J end lost 6 bases, and 9 bases lay between the germline ends. Looked up from germline, CDR1 is KGHSH and CDR2 is LQKENI. This CDR3 contains 13 residues. CDR3 DNA: TGTGCCAGCTCACCACAGGGTTTTTCTGAAGCTTTCTTT. Amino acids: CASSPQGFSEAFF.

The gene calls are TRBV4-3 and TRBJ2-7; the match to TRBD2 covers 10 bases. This CDR3 has 18 residues. The V segment lost 1 base and the J segment 5 bases; nucleotides outside the gene matches: 14. The V gene's germline CDR1 is LGHNA and CDR2 YSLEER. The CDR3 reads CASSQGLAGESSVHEQYF. CDR3 bases: TGCGCCAGCAGCCAAGGGCTAGCGGGAGAGTCGTCGGTCCACGAGCAGTACTTC.

This clone has just one count. The CDR3 sequence: CASSPWGSEETQYF. CDR3 nucleotides: TGTGCCAGCTCACCATGGGGCAGCGAAGAGACCCAGTACTTC. This sequence joins TRBV18 and TRBJ2-5; D is possibly TRBD1 (5 bases). V lost 2 bases to trimming and J lost 3 bases, with 10 bases between them. Germline CDR1 and CDR2: KGHSH and LQKENI. The CDR3 consists of 14 residues.

The J gene is TRBJ1-4, the V gene TRBV5-1, with 8 bases that match TRBD1. Germline values: CDR1 SGHRS, CDR2 YFSETQ. V shed 1 base, J shed 6 bases, and the junction held 2 bases outside the gene matches. The CDR3 is 14 residues long. CDR3 sequence reads: CASSLSGGYEKLFF. DNA of the CDR3: TGCGCCAGCAGCTTGTCAGGGGGCTATGAAAAACTGTTTTTT. The full variable domain, completed using reference TRBV5-1 and TRBJ1-4, is KAGVTQTPRYLIKTRGQQVTLSCSPISGHRSVSWYQQTPGQGLQFLFEYFSETQRNKGNFPGRFSGRQFSNSRSEMNVSTLELGDSALYLCASSLSGGYEKLFFGSGTQLSVL.

The chain couples TRBV12-5 to TRBJ2-2, with D possibly matching TRBD1 (6 bases). V lost 6 bases, J lost 2 bases, and 16 bases lay in between. Per germline, CDR1 LGHNT and CDR2 FRNRAP. This CDR3 comprises 16 residues. CDR3 loop: CASGPWGQANTGELFF. DNA of the CDR3: TGTGCTAGTGGCCCTTGGGGGCAGGCAAACACCGGGGAGCTGTTTTTT.

The chain has TRBV27 and TRBJ1-5; the match to TRBD1 covers 7 bases. The ends lost 6 bases at V and 4 bases at J; junction bases unmatched: 6. The CDR3 has 14 residues. Germline V gives CDR1 MNHEY, CDR2 SMNVEV (reference sequence). The CDR3 DNA reads TGTGCCAGCAGGCCGGGACAGAGAAATCAGCCCCAGCATTTT. Its translation is CASRPGQRNQPQHF.

The CDR3 bases are TGCAGCGCCCGCGAGAGGGACGGTGGCTACACCTTC. It encodes CSARERDGGYTF. The V call is TRBV29-1, the J call TRBJ1-2; TRBD1 might be the D (5 bases). CDR3 length: 12 amino acids. Trimming pared 7 bases from V and 7 bases from J, leaving 16 bases between. CDR1 and CDR2 from the germline V gene are SQVTM and ANQGSEA.

This chain links TRBV28 with TRBJ1-2; D possibly corresponds to TRBD1 (6 bases). V was trimmed by 6 bases and J by 0 bases, leaving 11 bases between them. Germline V lookup: CDR1 MDHEN, CDR2 SYDVKM. CDR3 size: 14 residues. DNA for the CDR3: TGTGCCAGCAGACCGCCAGGGGCTAACTATGGCTACACCTTC. Its protein is CASRPPGANYGYTF.

This sequence joins TRBV7-2 and TRBJ1-4, with D possibly being TRBD1 (5 bases). There are 15 residues in the CDR3. Germline values: CDR1 SGHTA, CDR2 FQGNSA. V was shortened by 0 bases and J by 3 bases, with 8 bases between the two germline ends. This chain's CDR3 is CASSLAAGSNEKLFF. The CDR3 nucleotides are TGTGCCAGCAGCTTAGCGGCAGGGTCTAATGAAAAACTGTTTTTT. Supplemented by reference TRBV7-2 and TRBJ1-4, the full variable domain reads GAGVSQSPSNKVTEKGKDVELRCDPISGHTALYWYRQSLGQGLEFLIYFQGNSAPDKSGLPSDRFSAERTGGSVSTLTIQRTQQEDSAVYLCASSLAAGSNEKLFFGSGTQLSVL.

The chain joins TRBV19 to TRBJ1-2; no clear D. There are 16 residues in the CDR3. The germline CDR1 and CDR2 sequences are LNHDA and SQIVND (reference sequence). The V end was cut by 5 bases, the J end by 4 bases, with 20 bases between. CDR3 sequence (DNA): TGTGCCAGTAGTCCTGCCCCGGGAGGGTACGGCTATGGCTACACCTTC. Translated, it gives CASSPAPGGYGYGYTF. The whole variable domain, filled in from reference TRBV19 and TRBJ1-2, reads DGGITQSPKYLFRKEGQNVTLSCEQNLNHDAMYWYRQDPGQGLRLIYYSQIVNDFQKGDIAEGYSVSREKKESFPLTVTSAQKNPTAFYLCASSPAPGGYGYGYTFGSGTRLTVV.